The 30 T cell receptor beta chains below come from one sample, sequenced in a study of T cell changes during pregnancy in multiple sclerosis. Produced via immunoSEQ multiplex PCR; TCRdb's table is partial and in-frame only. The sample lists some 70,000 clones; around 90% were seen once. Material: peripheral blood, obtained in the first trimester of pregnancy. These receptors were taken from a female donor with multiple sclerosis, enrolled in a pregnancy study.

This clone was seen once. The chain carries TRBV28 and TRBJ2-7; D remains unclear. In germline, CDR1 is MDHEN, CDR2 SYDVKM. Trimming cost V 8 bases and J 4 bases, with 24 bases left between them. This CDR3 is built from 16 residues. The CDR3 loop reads CASLPQAFQGVYEQYF. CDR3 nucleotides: TGTGCCAGCCTCCCCCAGGCTTTCCAAGGCGTATACGAGCAGTACTTC.

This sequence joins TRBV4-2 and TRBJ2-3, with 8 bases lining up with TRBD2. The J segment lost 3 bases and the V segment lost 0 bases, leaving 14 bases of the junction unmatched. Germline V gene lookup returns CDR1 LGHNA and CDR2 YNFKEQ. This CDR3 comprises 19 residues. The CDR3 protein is CASSQDLPRASGRTDTQYF. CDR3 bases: TGTGCCAGCAGCCAAGATCTCCCTCGGGCTAGCGGGCGTACAGATACGCAGTATTTT.

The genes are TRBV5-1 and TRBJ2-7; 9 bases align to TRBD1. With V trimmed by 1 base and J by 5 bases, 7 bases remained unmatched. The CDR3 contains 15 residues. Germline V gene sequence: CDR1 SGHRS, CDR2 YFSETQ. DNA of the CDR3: TGCGCCAGCAGCTTGAATAGACAGGGGGTCGACGAGCAGTACTTC. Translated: CASSLNRQGVDEQYF.

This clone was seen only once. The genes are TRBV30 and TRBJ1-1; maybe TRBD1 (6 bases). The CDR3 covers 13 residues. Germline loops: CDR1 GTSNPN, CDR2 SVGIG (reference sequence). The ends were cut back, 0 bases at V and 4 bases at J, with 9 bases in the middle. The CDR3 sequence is CAWSVHRATEAFF. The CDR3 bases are TGTGCCTGGAGTGTCCACAGGGCCACTGAAGCTTTCTTT.

The CDR3 region is CASRPGQVTGTQYF. In DNA form, the CDR3 reads TGTGCCAGTCGCCCCGGACAGGTAACAGGGACCCAGTACTTC. The chain uses TRBV14 and TRBJ2-7; 7 bases are shared with TRBD1. The J call may be faulty, since TRBJ2-5 better matches the DNA end. The CDR3 is 14 amino acids. The germline V gene has CDR1 SGHDN and CDR2 FVKESK.

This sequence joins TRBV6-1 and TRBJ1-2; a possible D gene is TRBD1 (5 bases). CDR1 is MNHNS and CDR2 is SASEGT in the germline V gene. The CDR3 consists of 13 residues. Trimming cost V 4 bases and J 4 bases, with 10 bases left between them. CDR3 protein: CASSAPTGYGYTF. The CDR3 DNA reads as TGTGCCAGCAGTGCTCCTACAGGCTATGGCTACACCTTC.

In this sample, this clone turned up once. The chain's CDR3 is CASSPTFVGYTF. CDR3 DNA: TGTGCCAGCAGCCCCACTTTTGTGGGCTACACCTTC. The chain joins TRBV11-2 to TRBJ1-2; D is unclear. Trimming cost V 5 bases and J 8 bases, with 12 bases left between them. Germline CDR1 reads SGHAT; CDR2 reads FQNNGV. This CDR3 contains 12 residues.

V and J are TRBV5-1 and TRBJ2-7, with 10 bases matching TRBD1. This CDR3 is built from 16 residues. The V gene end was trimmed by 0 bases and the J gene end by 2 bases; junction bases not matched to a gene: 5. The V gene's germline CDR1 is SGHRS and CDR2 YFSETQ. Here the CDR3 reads CASSLASGTGAYEQYF. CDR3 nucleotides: TGCGCCAGCAGCTTGGCGTCCGGGACAGGGGCCTACGAGCAGTACTTC.

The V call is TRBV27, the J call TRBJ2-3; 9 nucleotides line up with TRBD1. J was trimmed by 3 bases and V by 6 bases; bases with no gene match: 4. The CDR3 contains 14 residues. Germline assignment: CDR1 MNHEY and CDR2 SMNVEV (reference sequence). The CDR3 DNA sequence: TGTGCCAGCAGGGGACAGGGATTGACAGATACGCAGTATTTT. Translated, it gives CASRGQGLTDTQYF.

In nucleotides, the CDR3 is TGTGCCAGCAGTGAACAGGGGGGCCCCACAGATACGCAGTATTTT. It specifies CASSEQGGPTDTQYF. This chain joins TRBV6-1 and TRBJ2-3; weak D call: TRBD1 (7 bases). V lost 2 bases and J lost 2, with 11 bases in between. Germline V lookup: CDR1 MNHNS, CDR2 SASEGT. The CDR3 has 15 amino acids.

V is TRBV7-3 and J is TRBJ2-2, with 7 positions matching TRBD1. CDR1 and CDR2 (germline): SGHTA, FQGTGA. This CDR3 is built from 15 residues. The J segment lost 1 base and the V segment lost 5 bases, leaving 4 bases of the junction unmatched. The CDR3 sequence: CASSTDRWNTGELFF. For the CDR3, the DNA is TGTGCCAGCAGCACGGACAGGTGGAACACCGGGGAGCTGTTTTTT. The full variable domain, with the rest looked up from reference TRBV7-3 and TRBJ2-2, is GAGVSQTPSNKVTEKGKYVELRCDPISGHTALYWYRQSLGQGPEFLIYFQGTGAADDSGLPNDRFFAVRPEGSVSTLKIQRTERGDSAVYLCASSTDRWNTGELFFGEGSRLTVL.

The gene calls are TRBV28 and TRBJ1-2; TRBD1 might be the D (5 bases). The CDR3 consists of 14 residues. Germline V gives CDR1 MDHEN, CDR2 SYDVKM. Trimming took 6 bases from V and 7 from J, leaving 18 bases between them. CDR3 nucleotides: TGTGCCAGCAGACGGGGGGGAGGGGCCCGTGGCTACACCTTC. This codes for CASRRGGGARGYTF.

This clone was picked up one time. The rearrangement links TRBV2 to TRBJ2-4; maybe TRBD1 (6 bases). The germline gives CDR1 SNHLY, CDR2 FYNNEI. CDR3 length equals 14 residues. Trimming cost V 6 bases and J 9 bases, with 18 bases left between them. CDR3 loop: CASRGKGVESIQYF. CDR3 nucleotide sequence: TGTGCCAGCAGAGGGAAGGGGGTTGAAAGCATTCAGTACTTC.

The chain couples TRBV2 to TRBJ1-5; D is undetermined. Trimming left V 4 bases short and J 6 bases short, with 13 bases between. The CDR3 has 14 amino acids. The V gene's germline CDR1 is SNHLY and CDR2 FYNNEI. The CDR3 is CASSVGMAGQPQHF. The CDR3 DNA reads TGTGCCAGCAGTGTCGGAATGGCGGGTCAGCCCCAGCATTTT.

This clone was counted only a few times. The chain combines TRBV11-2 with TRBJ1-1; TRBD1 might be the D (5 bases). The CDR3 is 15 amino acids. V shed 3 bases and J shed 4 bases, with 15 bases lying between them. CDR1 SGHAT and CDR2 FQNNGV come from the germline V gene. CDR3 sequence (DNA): TGTGCCAGCAGCTTTCTAGGGGTACCTCTCACTGAAGCTTTCTTT. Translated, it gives CASSFLGVPLTEAFF.

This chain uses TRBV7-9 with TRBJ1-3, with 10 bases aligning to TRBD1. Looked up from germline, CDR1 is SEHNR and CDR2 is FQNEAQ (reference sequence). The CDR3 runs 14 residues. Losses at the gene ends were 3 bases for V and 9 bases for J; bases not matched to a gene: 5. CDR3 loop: CASSLDRGVGTIYF. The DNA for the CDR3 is TGTGCCAGCAGCTTGGACAGGGGGGTCGGCACCATATATTTT. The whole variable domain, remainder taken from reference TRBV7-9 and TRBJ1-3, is DTGVSQNPRHKITKRGQNVTFRCDPISEHNRLYWYRQTLGQGPEFLTYFQNEAQLEKSRLLSDRFSAERPKGSFSTLEIQRTEQGDSAMYLCASSLDRGVGTIYFGEGSWLTVV.

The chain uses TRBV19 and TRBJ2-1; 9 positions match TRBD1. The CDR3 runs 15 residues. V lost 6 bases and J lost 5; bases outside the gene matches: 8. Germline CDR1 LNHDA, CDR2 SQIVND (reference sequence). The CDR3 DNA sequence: TGTGCCAGTAGCCCGACAGGGGGTAAAGACAATGAGCAGTTCTTC. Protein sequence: CASSPTGGKDNEQFF.

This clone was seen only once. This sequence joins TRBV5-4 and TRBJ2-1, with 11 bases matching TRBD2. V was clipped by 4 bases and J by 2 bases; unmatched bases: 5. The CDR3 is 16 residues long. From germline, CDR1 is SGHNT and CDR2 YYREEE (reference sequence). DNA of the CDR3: TGTGCCAGCAGCCAAAGACTAGCGGGGCCCTACAATGAGCAGTTCTTC. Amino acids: CASSQRLAGPYNEQFF.

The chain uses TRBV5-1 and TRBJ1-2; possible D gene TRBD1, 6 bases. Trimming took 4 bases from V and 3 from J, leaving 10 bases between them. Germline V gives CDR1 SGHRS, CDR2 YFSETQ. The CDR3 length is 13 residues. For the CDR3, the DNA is TGCGCCAGCAGCACCAACAGGGACTATGGCTACACCTTC. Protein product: CASSTNRDYGYTF. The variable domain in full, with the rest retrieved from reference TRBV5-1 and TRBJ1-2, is KAGVTQTPRYLIKTRGQQVTLSCSPISGHRSVSWYQQTPGQGLQFLFEYFSETQRNKGNFPGRFSGRQFSNSRSEMNVSTLELGDSALYLCASSTNRDYGYTFGSGTRLTVV.

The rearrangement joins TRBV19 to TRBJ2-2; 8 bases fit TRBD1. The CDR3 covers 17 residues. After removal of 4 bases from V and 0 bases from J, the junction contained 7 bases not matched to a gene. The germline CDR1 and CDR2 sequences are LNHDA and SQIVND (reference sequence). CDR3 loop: CASSTFPGQANTGELFF. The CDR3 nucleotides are TGTGCCAGTAGTACCTTTCCGGGACAGGCGAACACCGGGGAGCTGTTTTTT.

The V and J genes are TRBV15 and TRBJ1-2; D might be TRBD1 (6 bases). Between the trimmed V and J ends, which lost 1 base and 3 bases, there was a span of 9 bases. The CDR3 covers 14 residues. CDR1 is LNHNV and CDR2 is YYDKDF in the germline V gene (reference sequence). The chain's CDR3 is CATSRGGGYYGYTF. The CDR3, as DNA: TGTGCCACCAGCAGAGGCGGGGGCTACTATGGCTACACCTTC.

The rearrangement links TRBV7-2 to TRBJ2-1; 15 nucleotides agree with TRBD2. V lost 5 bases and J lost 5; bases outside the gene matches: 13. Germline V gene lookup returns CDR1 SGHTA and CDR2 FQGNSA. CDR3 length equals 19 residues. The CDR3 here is CASSRTSGRALGPHNEQFF. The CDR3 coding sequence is TGTGCCAGCAGCCGGACTAGCGGGAGGGCCTTAGGCCCCCACAATGAGCAGTTCTTC. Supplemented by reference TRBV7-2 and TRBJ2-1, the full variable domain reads GAGVSQSPSNKVTEKGKDVELRCDPISGHTALYWYRQSLGQGLEFLIYFQGNSAPDKSGLPSDRFSAERTGGSVSTLTIQRTQQEDSAVYLCASSRTSGRALGPHNEQFFGPGTRLTVL.

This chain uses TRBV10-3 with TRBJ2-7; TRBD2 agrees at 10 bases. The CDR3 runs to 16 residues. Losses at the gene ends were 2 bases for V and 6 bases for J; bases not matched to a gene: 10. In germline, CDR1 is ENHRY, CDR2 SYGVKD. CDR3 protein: CAISETLAGGSREQYF. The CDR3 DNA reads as TGTGCCATCAGTGAGACGTTAGCGGGAGGTTCGCGCGAGCAGTACTTC.

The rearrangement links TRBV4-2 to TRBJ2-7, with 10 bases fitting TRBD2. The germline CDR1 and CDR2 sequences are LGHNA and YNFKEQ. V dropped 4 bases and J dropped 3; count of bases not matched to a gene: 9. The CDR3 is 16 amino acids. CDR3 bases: TGTGCCAGCAGCCCAGTTACCAGCGGGGGGGGCTACGAGCAGTACTTC. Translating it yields CASSPVTSGGGYEQYF.

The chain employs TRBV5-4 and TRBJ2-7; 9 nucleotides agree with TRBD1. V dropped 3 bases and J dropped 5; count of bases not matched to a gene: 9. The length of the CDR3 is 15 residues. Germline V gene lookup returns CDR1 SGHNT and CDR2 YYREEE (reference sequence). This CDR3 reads CASSWTDRGGNEQYF. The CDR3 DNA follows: TGTGCCAGCAGCTGGACGGACAGGGGAGGCAACGAGCAGTACTTC.

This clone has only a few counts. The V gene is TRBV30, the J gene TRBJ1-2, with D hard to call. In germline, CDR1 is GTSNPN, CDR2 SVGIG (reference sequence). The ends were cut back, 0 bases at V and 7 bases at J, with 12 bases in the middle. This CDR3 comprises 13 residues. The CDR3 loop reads CAWSVNLRGGYTF. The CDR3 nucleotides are TGTGCCTGGAGTGTAAACTTGCGGGGTGGCTACACCTTC. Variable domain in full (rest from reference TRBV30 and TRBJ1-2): SQTIHQWPATLVQPVGSPLSLECTVEGTSNPNLYWYRQAAGRGLQLLFYSVGIGQISSEVPQNLSASRPQDRQFILSSKKLLLSDSGFYLCAWSVNLRGGYTFGSGTRLTVV.

CDR3: CASIRTGRGTEAFF. CDR3 DNA: TGTGCCAGTATCCGGACAGGGAGAGGAACTGAAGCTTTCTTT. The chain uses TRBV19 and TRBJ1-1; 8 bases fit TRBD1. V gave up 7 bases and J gave up 5 bases; unmatched junction bases: 9. Germline V lookup: CDR1 LNHDA, CDR2 SQIVND (reference sequence). The length of the CDR3 is 14 residues.

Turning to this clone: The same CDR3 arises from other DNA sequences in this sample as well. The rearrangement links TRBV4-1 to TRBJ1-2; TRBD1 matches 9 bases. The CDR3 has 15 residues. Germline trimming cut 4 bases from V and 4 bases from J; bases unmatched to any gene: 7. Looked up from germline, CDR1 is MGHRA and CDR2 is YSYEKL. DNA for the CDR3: TGCGCCAGCAGCCCTACAGGGGGCACTGGCTATGGCTACACCTTC. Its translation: CASSPTGGTGYGYTF.

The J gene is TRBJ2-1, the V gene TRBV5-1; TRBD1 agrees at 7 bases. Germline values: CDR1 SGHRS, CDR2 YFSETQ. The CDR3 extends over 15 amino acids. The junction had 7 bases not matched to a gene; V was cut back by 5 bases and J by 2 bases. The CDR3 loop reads CASSFTGDTYNEQFF. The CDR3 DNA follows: TGCGCCAGCAGTTTTACAGGGGACACCTACAATGAGCAGTTCTTC.

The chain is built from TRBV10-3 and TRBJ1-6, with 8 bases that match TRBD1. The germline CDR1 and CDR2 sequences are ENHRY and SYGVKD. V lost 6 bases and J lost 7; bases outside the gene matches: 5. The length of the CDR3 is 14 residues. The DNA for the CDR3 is TGTGCCATCAGCGCGGACAGGGAGAATTCACCCCTCCACTTT. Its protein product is CAISADRENSPLHF.